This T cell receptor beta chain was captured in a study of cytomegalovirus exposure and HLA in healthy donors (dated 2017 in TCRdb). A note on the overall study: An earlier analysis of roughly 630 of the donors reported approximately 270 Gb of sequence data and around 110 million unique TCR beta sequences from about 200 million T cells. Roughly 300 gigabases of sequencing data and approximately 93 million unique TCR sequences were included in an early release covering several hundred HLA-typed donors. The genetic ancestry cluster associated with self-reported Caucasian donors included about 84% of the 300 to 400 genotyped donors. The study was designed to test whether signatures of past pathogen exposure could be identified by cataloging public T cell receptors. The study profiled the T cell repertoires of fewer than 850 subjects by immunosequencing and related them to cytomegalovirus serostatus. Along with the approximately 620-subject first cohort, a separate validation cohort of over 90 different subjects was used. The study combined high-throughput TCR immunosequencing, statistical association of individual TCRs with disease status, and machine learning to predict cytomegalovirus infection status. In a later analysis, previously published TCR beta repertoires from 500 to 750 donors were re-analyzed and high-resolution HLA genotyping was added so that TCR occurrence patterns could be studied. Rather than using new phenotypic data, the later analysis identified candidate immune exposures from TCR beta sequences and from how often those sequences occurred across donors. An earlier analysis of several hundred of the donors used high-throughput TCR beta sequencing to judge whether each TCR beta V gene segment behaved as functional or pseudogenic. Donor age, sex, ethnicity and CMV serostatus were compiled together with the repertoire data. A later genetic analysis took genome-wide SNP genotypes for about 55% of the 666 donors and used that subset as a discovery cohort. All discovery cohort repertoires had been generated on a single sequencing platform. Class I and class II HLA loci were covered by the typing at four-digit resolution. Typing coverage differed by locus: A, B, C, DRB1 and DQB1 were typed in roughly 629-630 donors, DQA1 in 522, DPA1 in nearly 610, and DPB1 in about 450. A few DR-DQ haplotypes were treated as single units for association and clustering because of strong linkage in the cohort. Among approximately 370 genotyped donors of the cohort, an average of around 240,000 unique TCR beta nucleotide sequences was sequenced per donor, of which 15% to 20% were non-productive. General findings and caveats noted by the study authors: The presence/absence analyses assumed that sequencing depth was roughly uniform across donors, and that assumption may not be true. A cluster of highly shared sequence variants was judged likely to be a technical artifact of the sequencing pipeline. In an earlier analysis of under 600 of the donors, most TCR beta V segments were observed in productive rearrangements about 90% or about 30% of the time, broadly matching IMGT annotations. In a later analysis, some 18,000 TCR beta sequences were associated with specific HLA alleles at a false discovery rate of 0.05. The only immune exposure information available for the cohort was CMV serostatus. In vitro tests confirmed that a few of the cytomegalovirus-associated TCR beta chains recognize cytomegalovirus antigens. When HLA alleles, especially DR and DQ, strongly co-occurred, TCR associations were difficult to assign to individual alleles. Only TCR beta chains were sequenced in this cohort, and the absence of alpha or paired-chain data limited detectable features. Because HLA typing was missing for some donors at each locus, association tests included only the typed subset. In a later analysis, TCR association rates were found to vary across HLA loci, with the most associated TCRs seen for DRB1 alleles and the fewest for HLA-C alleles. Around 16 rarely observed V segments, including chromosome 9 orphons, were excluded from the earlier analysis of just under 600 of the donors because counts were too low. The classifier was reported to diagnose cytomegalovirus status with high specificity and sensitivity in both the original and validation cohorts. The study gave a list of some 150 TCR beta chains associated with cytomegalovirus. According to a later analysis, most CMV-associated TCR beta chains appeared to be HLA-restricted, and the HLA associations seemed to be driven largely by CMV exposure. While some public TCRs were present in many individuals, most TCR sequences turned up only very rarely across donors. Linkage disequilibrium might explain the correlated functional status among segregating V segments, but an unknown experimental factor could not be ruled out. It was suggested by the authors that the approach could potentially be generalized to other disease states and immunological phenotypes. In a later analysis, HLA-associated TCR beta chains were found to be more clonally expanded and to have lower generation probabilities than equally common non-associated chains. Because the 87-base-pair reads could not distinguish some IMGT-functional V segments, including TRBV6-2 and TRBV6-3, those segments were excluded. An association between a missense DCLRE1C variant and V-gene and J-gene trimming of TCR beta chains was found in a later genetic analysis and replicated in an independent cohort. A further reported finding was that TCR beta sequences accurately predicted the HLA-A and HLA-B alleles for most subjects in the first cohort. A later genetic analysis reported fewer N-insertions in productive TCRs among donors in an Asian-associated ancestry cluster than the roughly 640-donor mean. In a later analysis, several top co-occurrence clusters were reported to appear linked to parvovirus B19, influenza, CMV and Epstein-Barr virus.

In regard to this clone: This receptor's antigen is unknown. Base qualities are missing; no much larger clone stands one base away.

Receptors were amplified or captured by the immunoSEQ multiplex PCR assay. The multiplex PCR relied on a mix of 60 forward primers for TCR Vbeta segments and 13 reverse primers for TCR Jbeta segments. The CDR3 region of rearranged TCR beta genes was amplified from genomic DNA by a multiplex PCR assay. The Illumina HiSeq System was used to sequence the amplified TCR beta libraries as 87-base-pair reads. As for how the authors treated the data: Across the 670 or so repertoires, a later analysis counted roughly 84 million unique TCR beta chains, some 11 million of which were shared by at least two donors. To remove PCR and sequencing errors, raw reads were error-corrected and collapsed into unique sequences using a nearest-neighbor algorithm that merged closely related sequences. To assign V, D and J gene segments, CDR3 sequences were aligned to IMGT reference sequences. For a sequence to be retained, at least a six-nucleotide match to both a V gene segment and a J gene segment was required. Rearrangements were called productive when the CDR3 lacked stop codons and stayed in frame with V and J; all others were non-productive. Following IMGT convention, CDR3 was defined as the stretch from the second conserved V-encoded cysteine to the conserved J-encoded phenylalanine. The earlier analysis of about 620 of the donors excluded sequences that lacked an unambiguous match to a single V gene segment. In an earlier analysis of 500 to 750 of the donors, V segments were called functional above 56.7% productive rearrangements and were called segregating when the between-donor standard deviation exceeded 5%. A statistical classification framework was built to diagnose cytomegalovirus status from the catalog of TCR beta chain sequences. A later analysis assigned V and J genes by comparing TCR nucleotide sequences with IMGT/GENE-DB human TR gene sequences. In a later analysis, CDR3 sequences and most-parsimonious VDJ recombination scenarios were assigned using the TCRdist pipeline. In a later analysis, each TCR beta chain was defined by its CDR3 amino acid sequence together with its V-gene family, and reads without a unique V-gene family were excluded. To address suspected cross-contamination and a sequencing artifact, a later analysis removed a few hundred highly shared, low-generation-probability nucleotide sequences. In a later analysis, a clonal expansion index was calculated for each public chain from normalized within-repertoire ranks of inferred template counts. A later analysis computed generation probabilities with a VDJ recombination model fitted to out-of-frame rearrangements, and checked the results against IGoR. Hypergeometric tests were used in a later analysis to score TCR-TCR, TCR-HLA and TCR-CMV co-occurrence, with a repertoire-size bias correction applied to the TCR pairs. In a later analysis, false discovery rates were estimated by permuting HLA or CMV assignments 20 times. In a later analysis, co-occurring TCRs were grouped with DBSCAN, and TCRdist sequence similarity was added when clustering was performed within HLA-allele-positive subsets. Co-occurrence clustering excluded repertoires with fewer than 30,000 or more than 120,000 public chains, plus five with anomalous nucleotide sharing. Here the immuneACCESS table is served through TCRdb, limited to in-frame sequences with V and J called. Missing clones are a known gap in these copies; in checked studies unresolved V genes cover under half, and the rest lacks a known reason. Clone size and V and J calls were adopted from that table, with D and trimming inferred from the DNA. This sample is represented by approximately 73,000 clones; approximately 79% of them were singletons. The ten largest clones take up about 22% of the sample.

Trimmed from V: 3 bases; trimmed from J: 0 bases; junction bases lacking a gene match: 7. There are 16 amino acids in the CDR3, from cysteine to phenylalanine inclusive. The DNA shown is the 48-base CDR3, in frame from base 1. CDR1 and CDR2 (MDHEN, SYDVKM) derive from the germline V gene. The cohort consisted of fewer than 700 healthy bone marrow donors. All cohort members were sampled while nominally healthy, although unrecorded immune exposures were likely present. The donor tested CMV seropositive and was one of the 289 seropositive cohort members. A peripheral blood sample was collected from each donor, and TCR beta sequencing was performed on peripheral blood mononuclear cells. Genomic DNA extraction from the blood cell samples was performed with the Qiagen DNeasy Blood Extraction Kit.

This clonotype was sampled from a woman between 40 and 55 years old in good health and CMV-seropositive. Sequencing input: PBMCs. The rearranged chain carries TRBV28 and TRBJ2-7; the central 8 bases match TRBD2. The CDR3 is CASSFSTSGRSYEQYF. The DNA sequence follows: TGTGCCAGCAGTTTTAGTACTAGCGGACGCTCCTACGAGCAGTACTTC.